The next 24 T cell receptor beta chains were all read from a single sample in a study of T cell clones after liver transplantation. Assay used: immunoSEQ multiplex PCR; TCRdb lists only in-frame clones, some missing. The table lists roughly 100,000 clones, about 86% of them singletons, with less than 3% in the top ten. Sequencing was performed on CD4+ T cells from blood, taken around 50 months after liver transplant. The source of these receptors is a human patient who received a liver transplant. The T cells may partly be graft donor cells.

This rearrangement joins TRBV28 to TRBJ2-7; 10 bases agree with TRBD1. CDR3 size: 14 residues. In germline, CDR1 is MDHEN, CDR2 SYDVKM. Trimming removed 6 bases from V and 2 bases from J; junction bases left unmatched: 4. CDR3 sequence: CASRTGTGAYEQYF. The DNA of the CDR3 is TGTGCCAGCAGGACCGGGACAGGGGCCTACGAGCAGTACTTC.

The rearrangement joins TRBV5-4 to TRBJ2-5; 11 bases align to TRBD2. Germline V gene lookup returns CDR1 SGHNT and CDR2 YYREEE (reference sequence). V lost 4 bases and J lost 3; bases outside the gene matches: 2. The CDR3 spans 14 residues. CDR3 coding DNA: TGTGCCAGCAGCCGGGGACTAGCGGAAGAGACCCAGTACTTC. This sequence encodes CASSRGLAEETQYF.

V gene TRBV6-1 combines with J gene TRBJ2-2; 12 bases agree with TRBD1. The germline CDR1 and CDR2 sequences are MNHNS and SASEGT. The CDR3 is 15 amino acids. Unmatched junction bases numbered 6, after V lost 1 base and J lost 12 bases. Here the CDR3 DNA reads TGTGCCAGCAGTGAAGTAGCCGGGACAGGGGGCAAGCTGTTTTTT. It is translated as CASSEVAGTGGKLFF.

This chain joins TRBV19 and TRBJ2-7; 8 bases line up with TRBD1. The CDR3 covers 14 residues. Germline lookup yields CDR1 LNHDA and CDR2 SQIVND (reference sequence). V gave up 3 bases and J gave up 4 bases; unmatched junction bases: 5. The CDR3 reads CASSMADRGYEQYF. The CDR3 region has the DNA TGTGCCAGTAGTATGGCCGACAGGGGTTACGAGCAGTACTTC.

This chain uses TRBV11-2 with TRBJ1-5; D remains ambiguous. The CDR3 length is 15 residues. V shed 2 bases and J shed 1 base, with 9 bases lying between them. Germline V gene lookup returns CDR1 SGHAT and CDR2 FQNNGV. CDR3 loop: CASSLRPQSNQPQHF. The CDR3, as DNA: TGTGCCAGCAGCTTACGACCGCAGAGCAATCAGCCCCAGCATTTT.

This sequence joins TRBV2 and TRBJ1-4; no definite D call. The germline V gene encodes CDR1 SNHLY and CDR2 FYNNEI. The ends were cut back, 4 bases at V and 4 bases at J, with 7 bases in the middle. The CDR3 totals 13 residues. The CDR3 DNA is TGTGCCAGCAGTGTTTTGCGTAATGAAAAACTGTTTTTT. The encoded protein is CASSVLRNEKLFF.

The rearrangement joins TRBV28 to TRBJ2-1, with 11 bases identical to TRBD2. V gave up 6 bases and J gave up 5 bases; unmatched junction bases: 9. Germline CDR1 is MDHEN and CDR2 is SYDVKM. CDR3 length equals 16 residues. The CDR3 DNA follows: TGTGCCAGCAGCGAATTCACTAGCGGGAGAAACAATGAGCAGTTCTTC. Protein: CASSEFTSGRNNEQFF.

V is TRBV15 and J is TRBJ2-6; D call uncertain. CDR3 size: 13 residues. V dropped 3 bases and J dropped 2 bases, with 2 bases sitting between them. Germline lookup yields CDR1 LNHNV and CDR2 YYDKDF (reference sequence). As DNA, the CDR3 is TGTGCCACCAGCAGTGCTGGGGCCAACGTCCTGACTTTC. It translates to CATSSAGANVLTF.

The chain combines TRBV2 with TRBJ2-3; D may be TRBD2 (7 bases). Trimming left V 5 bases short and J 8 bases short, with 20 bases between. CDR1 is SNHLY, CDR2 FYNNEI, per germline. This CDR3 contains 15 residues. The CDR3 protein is CASSLNGGPSGTQYF. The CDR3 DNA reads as TGTGCCAGCAGTTTGAACGGGGGGCCCTCGGGTACGCAGTATTTT.

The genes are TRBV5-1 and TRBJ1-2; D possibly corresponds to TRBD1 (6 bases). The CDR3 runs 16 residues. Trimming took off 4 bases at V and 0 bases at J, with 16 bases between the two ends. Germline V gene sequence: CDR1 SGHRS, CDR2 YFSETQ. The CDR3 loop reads CASSSFGGAANYGYTF. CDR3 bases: TGCGCCAGCAGCAGTTTTGGGGGCGCAGCTAACTATGGCTACACCTTC.

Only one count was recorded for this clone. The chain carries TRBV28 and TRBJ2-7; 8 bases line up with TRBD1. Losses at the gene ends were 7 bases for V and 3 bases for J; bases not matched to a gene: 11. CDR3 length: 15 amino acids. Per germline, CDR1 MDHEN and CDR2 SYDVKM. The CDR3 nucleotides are TGTGCCAGCACCCCAGGACAGGGTAGTTTCTACGAGCAGTACTTC. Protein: CASTPGQGSFYEQYF.

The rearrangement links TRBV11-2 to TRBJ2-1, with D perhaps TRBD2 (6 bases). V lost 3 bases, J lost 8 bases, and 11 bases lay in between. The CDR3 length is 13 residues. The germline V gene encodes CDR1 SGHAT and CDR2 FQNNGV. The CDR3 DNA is TGTGCCAGCAGCTTGGAGGGAGTGGATGAGCAGTTCTTC. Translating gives CASSLEGVDEQFF.

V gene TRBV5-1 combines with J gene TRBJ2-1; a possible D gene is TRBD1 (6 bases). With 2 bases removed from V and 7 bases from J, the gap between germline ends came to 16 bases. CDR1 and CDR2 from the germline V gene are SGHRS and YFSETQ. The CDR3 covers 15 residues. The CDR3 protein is CASSFGGKPVNEQFF. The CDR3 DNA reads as TGCGCCAGCAGCTTTGGGGGCAAGCCCGTAAATGAGCAGTTCTTC.

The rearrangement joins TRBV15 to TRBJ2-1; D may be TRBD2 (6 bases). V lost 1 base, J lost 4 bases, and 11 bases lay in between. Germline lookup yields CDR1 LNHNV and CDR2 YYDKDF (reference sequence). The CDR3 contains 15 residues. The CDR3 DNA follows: TGTGCCACCAGCAGAGCCGGGACTGGATACAATGAGCAGTTCTTC. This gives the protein CATSRAGTGYNEQFF.

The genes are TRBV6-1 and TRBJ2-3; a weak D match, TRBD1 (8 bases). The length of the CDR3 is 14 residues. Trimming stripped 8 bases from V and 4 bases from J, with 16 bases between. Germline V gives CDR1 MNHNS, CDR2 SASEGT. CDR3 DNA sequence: TGTGCCAGCCACAGGGGGGGGTATTCAGATACGCAGTATTTT. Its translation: CASHRGGYSDTQYF.

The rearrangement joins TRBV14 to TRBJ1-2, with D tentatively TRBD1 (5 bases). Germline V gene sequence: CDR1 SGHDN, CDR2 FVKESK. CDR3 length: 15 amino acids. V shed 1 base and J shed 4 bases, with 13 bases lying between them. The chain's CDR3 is CASSQGPGRFYGYTF. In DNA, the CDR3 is TGTGCCAGCAGCCAAGGGCCAGGGCGGTTCTATGGCTACACCTTC.

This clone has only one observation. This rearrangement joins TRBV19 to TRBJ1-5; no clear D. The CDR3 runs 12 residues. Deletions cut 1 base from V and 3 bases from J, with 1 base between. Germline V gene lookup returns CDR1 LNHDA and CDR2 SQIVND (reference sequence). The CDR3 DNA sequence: TGTGCCAGTAGTATAGCCAATCAGCCCCAGCATTTT. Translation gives CASSIANQPQHF.

The CDR3: CASSLQQIGTGELFF. The CDR3 bases are TGTGCCAGCAGCTTACAACAGATCGGCACCGGGGAGCTGTTTTTT. The rearrangement joins TRBV7-2 to TRBJ2-2; D not resolved. CDR1 and CDR2 (germline): SGHTA, FQGNSA. Deletions cut 2 bases from V and 4 bases from J, with 11 bases between. The CDR3 sequence is 15 residues long. Supplemented by reference TRBV7-2 and TRBJ2-2, the full variable domain reads GAGVSQSPSNKVTEKGKDVELRCDPISGHTALYWYRQSLGQGLEFLIYFQGNSAPDKSGLPSDRFSAERTGGSVSTLTIQRTQQEDSAVYLCASSLQQIGTGELFFGEGSRLTVL.

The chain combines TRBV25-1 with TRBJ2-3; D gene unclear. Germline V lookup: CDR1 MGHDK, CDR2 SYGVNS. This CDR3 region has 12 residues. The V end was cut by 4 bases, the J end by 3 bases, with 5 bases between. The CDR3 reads CASSVGTDTQYF. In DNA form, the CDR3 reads TGTGCCAGCAGTGTAGGGACAGATACGCAGTATTTT. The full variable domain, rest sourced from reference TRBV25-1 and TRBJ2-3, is EADIYQTPRYLVIGTGKKITLECSQTMGHDKMYWYQQDPGMELHLIHYSYGVNSTEKGDLSSESTVSRIRTEHFPLTLESARPSHTSQYLCASSVGTDTQYFGPGTRLTVL.

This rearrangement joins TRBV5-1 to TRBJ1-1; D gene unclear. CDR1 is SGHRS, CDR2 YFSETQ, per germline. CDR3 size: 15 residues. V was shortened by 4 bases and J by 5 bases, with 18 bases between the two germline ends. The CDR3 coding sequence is TGCGCCAGCAGCACCCACGTCCTCGCGGCTACTGAAGCTTTCTTT. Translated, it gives CASSTHVLAATEAFF.

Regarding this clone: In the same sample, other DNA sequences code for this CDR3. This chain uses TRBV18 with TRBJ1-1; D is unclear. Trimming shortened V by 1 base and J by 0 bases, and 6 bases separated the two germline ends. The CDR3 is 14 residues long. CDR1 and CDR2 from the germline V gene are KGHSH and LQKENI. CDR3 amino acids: CASSPQGMNTEAFF. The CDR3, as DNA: TGTGCCAGCTCACCACAGGGCATGAACACTGAAGCTTTCTTT. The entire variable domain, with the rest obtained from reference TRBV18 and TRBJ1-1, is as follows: NAGVMQNPRHLVRRRGQEARLRCSPMKGHSHVYWYRQLPEEGLKFMVYLQKENIIDESGMPKERFSAEFPKEGPSILRIQQVVRGDSAAYFCASSPQGMNTEAFFGQGTRLTVV.

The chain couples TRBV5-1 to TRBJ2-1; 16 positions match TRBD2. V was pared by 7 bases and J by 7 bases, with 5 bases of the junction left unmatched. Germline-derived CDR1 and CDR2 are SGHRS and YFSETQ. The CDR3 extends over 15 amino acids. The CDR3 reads CASSGLAGGINEQFF. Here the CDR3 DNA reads TGCGCCAGCTCGGGACTAGCGGGAGGGATAAATGAGCAGTTCTTC.

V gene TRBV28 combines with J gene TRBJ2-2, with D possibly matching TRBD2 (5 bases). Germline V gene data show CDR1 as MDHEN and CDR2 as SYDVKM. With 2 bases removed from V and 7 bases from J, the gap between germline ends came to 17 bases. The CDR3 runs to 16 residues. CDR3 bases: TGTGCCAGCAGTTTAATTCTAGCCGGAGGAGGCGGGGAGCTGTTTTTT. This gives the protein CASSLILAGGGGELFF.

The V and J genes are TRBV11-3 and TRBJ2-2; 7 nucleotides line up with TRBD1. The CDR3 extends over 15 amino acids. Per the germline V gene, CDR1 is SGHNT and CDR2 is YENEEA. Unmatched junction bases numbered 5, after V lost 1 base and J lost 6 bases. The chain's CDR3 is CASSLVTGVAGELFF. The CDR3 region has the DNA TGTGCCAGCAGCTTAGTCACAGGGGTGGCCGGGGAGCTGTTTTTT.